This T cell receptor (beta chain) was sequenced in a study of blood T cell repertoires in COVID-19. In the study overall: Samples taken during acute and convalescent COVID-19 were collected in the United States, Italy and Spain.

Ages ranged from about 18 to 89 years, with residence in about two dozen US areas. Donors in Cohort 3 who had recovered were those with two negative PCRs, healthcare professional clearance, or resolution of their symptoms. Libraries were prepared by immunoSEQ multiplex PCR; TCRdb keeps only in-frame clonotypes and omits some of them. The sample records 110,000 to 150,000 clones, around 81% being singletons. This clone was seen once. The germline V gene has CDR1 LNHDA and CDR2 SQIVND (reference sequence). The CDR3 is 16 residues long. Unmatched junction bases numbered 7, after V lost 4 bases and J lost 1 base.

The genes are TRBV19 and TRBJ2-5; TRBD2 matches 9 bases. Source material: PBMCs or T cells enriched from blood (not recorded which). The receptor was derived from a woman in her thirties or forties who had recovered from COVID-19. CDR3 region: CASSRGGGASQETQYF. CDR3 sequence (DNA): TGTGCCAGTAGTAGGGGCGGGGGGGCCTCCCAAGAGACCCAGTACTTC.